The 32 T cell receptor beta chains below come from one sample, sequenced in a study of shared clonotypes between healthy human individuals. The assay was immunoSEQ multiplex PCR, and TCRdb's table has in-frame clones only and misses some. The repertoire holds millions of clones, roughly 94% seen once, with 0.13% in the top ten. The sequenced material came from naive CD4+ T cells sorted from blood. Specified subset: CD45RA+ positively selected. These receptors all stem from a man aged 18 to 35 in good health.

The DNA of the CDR3 is TGCGCCAGCAGCTTTCAGACAGATTACAATGAGCAGTTCTTC. It yields the protein CASSFQTDYNEQFF. The rearrangement joins TRBV5-1 to TRBJ2-1, with a possible D match to TRBD1 (5 bases). The germline V gene encodes CDR1 SGHRS and CDR2 YFSETQ. This CDR3 contains 14 residues. Trimming shortened V by 2 bases and J by 4 bases, and 10 bases separated the two germline ends.

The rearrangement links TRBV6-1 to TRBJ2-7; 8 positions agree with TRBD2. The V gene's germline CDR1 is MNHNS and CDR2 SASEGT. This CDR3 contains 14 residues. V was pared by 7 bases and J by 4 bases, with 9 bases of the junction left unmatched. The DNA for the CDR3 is TGTGCCAGCACCAACGGCGGGGGGCAGTACGAGCAGTACTTC. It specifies CASTNGGGQYEQYF.

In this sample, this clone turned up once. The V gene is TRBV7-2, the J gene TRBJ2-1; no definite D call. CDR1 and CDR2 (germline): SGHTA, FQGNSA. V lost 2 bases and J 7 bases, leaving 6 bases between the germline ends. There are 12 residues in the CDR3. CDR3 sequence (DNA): TGTGCCAGCAGCTTAATAAGGAATGAGCAGTTCTTC. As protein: CASSLIRNEQFF.

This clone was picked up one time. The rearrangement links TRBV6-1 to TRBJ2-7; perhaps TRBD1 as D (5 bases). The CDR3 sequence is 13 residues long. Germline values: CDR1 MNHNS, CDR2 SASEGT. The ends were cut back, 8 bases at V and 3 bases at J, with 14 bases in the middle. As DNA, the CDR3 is TGTGCCAGCTCCGCAGGGTTGGACTACGAGCAGTACTTC. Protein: CASSAGLDYEQYF.

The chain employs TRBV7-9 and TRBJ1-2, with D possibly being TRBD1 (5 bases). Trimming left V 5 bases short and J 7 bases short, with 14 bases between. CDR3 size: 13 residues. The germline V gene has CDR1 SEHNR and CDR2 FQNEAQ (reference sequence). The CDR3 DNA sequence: TGTGCCAGCAGCCTCAGGGAGGTGGCTGGCTACACCTTC. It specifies CASSLREVAGYTF.

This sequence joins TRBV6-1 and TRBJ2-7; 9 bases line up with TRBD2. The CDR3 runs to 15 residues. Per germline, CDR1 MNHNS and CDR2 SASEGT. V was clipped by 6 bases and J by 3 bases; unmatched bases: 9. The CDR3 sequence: CASRVAGEGYYEQYF. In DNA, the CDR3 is TGTGCCAGCAGAGTAGCGGGGGAGGGCTACTACGAGCAGTACTTC.

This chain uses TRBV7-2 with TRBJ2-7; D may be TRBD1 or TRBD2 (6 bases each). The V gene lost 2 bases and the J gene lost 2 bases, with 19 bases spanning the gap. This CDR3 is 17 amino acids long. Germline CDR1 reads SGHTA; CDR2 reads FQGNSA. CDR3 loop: CASSLRDGIGGPYEQYF. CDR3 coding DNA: TGTGCCAGCAGCTTACGAGATGGTATAGGGGGGCCCTACGAGCAGTACTTC.

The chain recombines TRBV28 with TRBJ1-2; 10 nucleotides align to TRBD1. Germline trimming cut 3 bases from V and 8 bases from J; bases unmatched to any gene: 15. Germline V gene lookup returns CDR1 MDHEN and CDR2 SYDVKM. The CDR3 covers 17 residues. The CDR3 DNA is TGTGCCAGCAGTTTCGGGGACAGGGGCCTGTTTCTGAGGGGCTACACCTTC. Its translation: CASSFGDRGLFLRGYTF.

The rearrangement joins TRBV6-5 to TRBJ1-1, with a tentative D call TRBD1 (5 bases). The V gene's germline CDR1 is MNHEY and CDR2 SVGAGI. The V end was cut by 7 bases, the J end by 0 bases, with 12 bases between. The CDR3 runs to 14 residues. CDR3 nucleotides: TGTGCCAGCAAAACGACGACAGTGAACACTGAAGCTTTCTTT. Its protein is CASKTTTVNTEAFF.

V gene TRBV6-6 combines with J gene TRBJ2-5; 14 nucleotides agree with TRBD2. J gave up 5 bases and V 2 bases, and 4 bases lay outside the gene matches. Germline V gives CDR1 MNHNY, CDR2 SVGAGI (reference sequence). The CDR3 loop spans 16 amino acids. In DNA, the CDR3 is TGTGCCAGCAGTTACACGGGACTAGCGGGAGAGGAGACCCAGTACTTC. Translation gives CASSYTGLAGEETQYF.

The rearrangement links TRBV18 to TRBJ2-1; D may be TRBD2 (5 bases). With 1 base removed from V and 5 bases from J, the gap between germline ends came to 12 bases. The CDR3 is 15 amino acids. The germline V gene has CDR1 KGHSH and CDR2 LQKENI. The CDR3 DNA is TGTGCCAGCTCACCACGGATAGCAGCGGACAATGAGCAGTTCTTC. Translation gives CASSPRIAADNEQFF.

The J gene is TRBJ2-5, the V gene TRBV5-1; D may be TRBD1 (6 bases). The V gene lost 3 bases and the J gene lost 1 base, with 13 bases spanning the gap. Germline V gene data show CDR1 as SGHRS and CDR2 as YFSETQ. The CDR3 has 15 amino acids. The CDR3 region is CASSWTRGPQETQYF. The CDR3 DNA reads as TGCGCCAGCAGCTGGACCAGGGGCCCCCAAGAGACCCAGTACTTC.

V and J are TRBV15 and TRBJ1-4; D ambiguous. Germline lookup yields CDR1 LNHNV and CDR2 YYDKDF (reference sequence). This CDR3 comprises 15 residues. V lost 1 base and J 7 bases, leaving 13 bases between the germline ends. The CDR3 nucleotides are TGTGCCACCAGCAGAGTCCCAGCCCTCTTTGAAAAACTGTTTTTT. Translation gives CATSRVPALFEKLFF.

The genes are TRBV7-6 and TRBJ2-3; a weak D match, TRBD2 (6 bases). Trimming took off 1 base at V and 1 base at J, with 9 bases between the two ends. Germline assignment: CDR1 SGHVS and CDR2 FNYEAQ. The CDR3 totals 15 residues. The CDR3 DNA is TGTGCCAGCAGCTTAGGACTAGGAGGCACAGATACGCAGTATTTT. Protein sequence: CASSLGLGGTDTQYF. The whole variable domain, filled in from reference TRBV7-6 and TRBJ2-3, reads GAGVSQSPRYKVTKRGQDVALRCDPISGHVSLYWYRQALGQGPEFLTYFNYEAQQDKSGLPNDRFSAERPEGSISTLTIQRTEQRDSAMYRCASSLGLGGTDTQYFGPGTRLTVL.

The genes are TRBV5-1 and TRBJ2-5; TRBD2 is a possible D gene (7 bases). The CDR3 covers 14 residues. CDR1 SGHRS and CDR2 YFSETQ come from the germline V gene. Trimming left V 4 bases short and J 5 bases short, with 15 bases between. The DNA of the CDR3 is TGCGCCAGCAGCGGGGGGGCCGCAGGTGAGACCCAGTACTTC. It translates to CASSGGAAGETQYF. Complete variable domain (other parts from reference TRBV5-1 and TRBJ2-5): KAGVTQTPRYLIKTRGQQVTLSCSPISGHRSVSWYQQTPGQGLQFLFEYFSETQRNKGNFPGRFSGRQFSNSRSEMNVSTLELGDSALYLCASSGGAAGETQYFGPGTRLLVL.

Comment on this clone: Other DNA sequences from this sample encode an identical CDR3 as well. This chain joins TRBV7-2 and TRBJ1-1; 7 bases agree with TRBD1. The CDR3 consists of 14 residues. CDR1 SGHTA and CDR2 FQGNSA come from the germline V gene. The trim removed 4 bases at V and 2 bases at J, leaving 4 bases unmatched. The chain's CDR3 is CASSSGTANTEAFF. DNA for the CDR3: TGTGCCAGCAGCTCCGGGACAGCCAACACTGAAGCTTTCTTT.

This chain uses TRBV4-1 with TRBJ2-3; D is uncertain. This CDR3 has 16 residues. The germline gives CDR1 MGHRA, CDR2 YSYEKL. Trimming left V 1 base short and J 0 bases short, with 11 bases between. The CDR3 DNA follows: TGCGCCAGCAGCCAAGCGGTACCCCCTAGCACAGATACGCAGTATTTT. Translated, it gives CASSQAVPPSTDTQYF.

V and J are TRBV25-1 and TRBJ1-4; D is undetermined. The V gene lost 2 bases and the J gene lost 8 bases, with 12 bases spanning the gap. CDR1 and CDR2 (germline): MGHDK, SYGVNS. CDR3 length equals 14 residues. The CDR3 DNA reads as TGTGCCAGCAGTGAAATCATAAAGGGAGAAAAACTGTTTTTT. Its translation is CASSEIIKGEKLFF.

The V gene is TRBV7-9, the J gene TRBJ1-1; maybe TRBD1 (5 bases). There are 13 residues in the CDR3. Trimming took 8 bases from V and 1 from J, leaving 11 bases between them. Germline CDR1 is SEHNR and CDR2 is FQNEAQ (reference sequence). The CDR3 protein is CASGGRANTEAFF. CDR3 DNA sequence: TGTGCCAGCGGGGGACGGGCGAACACTGAAGCTTTCTTT. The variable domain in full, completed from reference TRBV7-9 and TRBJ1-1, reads DTGVSQNPRHKITKRGQNVTFRCDPISEHNRLYWYRQTLGQGPEFLTYFQNEAQLEKSRLLSDRFSAERPKGSFSTLEIQRTEQGDSAMYLCASGGRANTEAFFGQGTRLTVV.

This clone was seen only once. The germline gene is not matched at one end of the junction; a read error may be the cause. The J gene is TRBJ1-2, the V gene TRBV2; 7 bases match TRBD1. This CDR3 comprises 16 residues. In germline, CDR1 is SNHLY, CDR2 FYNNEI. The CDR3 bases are TGTGCCAGCAGCGAAGACAGGGTCGGGATAGGTCCAGGCTACACCTTC. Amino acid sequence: CASSEDRVGIGPGYTF.

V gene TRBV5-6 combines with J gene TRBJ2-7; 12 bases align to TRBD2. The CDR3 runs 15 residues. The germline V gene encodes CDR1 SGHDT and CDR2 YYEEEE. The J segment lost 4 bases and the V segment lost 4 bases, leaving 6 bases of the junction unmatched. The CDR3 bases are TGTGCCAGCAGCCGGGGGACTAGCGGGTCTTACGAGCAGTACTTC. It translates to CASSRGTSGSYEQYF.

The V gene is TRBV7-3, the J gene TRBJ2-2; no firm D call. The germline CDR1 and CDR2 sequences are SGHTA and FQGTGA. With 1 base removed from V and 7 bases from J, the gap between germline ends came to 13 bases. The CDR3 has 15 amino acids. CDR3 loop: CASSLSGSWVGELFF. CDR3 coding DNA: TGTGCCAGCAGCTTAAGTGGTAGCTGGGTCGGGGAGCTGTTTTTT.

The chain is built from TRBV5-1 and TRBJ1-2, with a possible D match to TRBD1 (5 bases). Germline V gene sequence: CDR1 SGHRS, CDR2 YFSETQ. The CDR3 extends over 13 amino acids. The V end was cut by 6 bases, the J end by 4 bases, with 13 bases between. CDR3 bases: TGCGCCAGCACCCTAGACAGCTTCTATGGCTACACCTTC. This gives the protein CASTLDSFYGYTF.

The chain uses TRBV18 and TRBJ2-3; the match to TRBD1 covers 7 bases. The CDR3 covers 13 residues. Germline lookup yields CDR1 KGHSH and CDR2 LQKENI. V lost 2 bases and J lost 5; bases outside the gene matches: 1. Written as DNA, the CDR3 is TGTGCCAGCTCACCAGACAGGGAAGATACGCAGTATTTT. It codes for CASSPDREDTQYF.

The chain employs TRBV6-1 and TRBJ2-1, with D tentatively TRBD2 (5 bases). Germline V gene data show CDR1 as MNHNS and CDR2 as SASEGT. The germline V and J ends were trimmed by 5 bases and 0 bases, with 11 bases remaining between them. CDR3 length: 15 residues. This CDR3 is CASSPSRGSYNEQFF. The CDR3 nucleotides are TGTGCCAGCAGTCCCTCCCGGGGCTCCTACAATGAGCAGTTCTTC.

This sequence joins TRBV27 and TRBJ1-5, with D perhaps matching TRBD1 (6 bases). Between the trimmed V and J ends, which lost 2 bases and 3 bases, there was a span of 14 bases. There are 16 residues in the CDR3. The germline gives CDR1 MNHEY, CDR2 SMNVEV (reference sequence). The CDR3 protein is CASSLGGLGANQPQHF. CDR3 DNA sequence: TGTGCCAGCAGTTTAGGGGGTTTGGGGGCCAATCAGCCCCAGCATTTT.

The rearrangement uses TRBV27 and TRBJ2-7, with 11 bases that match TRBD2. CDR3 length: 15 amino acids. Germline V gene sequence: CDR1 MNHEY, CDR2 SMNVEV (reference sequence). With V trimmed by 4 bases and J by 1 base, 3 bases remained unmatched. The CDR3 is CASSSRLAGSYEQYF. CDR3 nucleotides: TGTGCCAGCAGTTCCCGACTAGCGGGGTCCTACGAGCAGTACTTC.

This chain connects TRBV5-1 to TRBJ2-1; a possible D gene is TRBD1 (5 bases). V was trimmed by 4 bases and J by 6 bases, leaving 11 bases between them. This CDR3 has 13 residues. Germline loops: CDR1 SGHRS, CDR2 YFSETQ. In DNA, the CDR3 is TGCGCCAGCAGCGTGGACAACGCCAATGAGCAGTTCTTC. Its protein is CASSVDNANEQFF. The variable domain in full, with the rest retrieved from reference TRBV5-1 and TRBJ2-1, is KAGVTQTPRYLIKTRGQQVTLSCSPISGHRSVSWYQQTPGQGLQFLFEYFSETQRNKGNFPGRFSGRQFSNSRSEMNVSTLELGDSALYLCASSVDNANEQFFGPGTRLTVL.

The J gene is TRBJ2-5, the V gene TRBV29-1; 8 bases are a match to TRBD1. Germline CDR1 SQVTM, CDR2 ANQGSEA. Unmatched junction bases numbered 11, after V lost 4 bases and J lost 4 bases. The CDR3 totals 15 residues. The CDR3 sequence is CSVAGQPGGGETQYF. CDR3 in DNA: TGCAGCGTTGCCGGACAACCAGGGGGCGGAGAGACCCAGTACTTC.

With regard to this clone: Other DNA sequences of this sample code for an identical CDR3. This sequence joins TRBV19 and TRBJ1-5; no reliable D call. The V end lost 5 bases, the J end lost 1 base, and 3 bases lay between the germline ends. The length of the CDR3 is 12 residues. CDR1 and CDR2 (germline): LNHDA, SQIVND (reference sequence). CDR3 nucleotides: TGTGCCAGTAGTCGGAGCAATCAGCCCCAGCATTTT. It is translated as CASSRSNQPQHF.

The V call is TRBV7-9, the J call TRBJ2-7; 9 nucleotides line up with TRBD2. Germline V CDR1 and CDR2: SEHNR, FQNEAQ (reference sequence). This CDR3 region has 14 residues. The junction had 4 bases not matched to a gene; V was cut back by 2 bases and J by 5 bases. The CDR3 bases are TGTGCCAGCAGCTTAAGCGGGAGGATCAACGAGCAGTACTTC. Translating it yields CASSLSGRINEQYF.

CDR3 loop: CASSQAGRGRTGANVLTF. The CDR3 bases are TGTGCCAGCAGCCAAGCGGGACGTGGGAGGACTGGGGCCAACGTCCTGACTTTC. The chain couples TRBV11-2 to TRBJ2-6, with TRBD2 identical over 7 bases. Germline V CDR1 and CDR2: SGHAT, FQNNGV. The CDR3 covers 18 residues. Trimming took 5 bases from V and 2 from J; bases not matched to a gene: 12.